This TCR beta chain originates from a study of blood T cell repertoires in COVID-19. Across the study: The United States, Italy and Spain supplied acute and convalescent COVID-19 samples. T cells, B-cell-depleted T cells, or PBMCs provided the cDNA or gDNA that served as material.

Trimming took 6 bases from V and 0 from J, leaving 15 bases between them. This CDR3 spans 15 amino acids. In germline, CDR1 is SGHNT, CDR2 YENEEA. As processed by the authors: Amplifying reference gene primers gave estimates of nucleated cell counts. Libraries were prepared by immunoSEQ multiplex PCR; TCRdb keeps only in-frame clonotypes and omits some of them. Clone size and the V and J calls come from that table; the DNA yielded D and trimming. The sample yields approximately 35,000 clones, 75% to 85% seen once. The source material was peripheral blood. The chain links TRBV11-3 to TRBJ2-7, with D tentatively TRBD2 (5 bases). This TCR derives from a human donor in a cohort sampled during active COVID-19. This CDR3 reads CASSLTGLSSYEQYF. For the CDR3, the DNA is TGTGCCAGCAGTTTGACCGGACTGAGCTCCTACGAGCAGTACTTC.